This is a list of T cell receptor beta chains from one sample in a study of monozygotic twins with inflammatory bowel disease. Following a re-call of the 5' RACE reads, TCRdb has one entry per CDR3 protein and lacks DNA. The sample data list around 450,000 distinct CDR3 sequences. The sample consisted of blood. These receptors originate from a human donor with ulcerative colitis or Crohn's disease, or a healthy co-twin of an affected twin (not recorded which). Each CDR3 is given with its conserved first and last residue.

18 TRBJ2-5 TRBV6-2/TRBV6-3 CASSSTSRTSGAQESQYF
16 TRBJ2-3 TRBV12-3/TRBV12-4 CASSGLAGAYTDTQYF
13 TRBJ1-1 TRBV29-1 CSAHTGPNTEAFF
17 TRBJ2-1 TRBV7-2 CASTSKGERSSYNEQFF
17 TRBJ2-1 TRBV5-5 CASSRRADQTVYNEQFF
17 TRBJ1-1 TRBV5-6 CASSFPEGGHLNTEAFF
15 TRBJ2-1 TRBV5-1 CASSLAGYYYNEQFF
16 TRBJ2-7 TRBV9 CASSSSDRTSLFEQYF
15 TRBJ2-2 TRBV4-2 CASSQEGLNTGELFF
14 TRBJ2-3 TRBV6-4 CASSDSMSADTQYF
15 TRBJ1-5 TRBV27 CASGLGRSPKEPQHF
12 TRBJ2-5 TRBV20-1 CSALGGRETQYF
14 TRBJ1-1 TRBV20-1 CSASDPGANTEAFF
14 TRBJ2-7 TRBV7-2 CASSLEGRSGEQYF
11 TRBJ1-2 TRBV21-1 CASTGAQSYTF
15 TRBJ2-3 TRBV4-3 CASSEDRESRDTQYF
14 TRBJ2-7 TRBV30 CACGTGLRTYEQYF
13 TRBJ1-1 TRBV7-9 CASSWTENTEAFF